A single sample gave rise to the 27 T cell receptor beta chains below, sequenced in a study of cytomegalovirus exposure and HLA in healthy donors. PCR primers comprised 60 Vbeta and 13 Jbeta primers. TCRdb's copy holds only in-frame clones and misses some; the assay was immunoSEQ multiplex PCR. The sample has roughly 130,000 clones, about four fifths seen once. The sequenced sample consisted of PBMCs. The receptors were sampled from a young man in good health and CMV-seronegative.

This chain uses TRBV11-2 with TRBJ2-5; TRBD2 might be the D (6 bases). CDR3 length: 13 residues. V lost 4 bases to trimming and J lost 2 bases, with 8 bases between them. CDR1 is SGHAT and CDR2 is FQNNGV in the germline V gene. This CDR3 is CASSSGLQETQYF. For the CDR3, the DNA is TGTGCCAGCAGCTCGGGACTGCAAGAGACCCAGTACTTC.

The chain combines TRBV5-5 with TRBJ2-7; TRBD1 matches 8 bases. After removal of 4 bases from V and 6 bases from J, the junction contained 9 bases not matched to a gene. The CDR3 spans 14 residues. Germline loops: CDR1 SGHKS, CDR2 YYEKEE (reference sequence). The CDR3 here is CASSPLTGEGEQYF. The CDR3 DNA sequence: TGTGCCAGCAGCCCCCTGACAGGGGAAGGCGAGCAGTACTTC.

V gene TRBV4-1 combines with J gene TRBJ1-2; D is unclear. The length of the CDR3 is 12 residues. Germline lookup yields CDR1 MGHRA and CDR2 YSYEKL. V lost 8 bases, J lost 5 bases, and 12 bases lay in between. CDR3 DNA sequence: TGCGCCAGCGACGCCCCAGGTTATGGCTACACCTTC. Translation gives CASDAPGYGYTF.

The rearrangement joins TRBV12-5 to TRBJ2-2; D might be TRBD1 (5 bases). This CDR3 region has 17 residues. Germline V CDR1 and CDR2: LGHNT, FRNRAP. Trimming removed 5 bases at V and 4 bases at J, with 20 bases between. CDR3 sequence reads: CASGPIRGSKPTGELFF. The CDR3 region has the DNA TGTGCTAGTGGTCCCATTAGGGGCTCTAAACCCACCGGGGAGCTGTTTTTT.

Regarding this clone: Other DNA sequences of this sample code for an identical CDR3. The CDR3 DNA reads TGTGCCAGCAGCTTACAGGGCTACGAGCAGTACTTC. Encoded protein: CASSLQGYEQYF. The chain joins TRBV11-2 to TRBJ2-7; D may be TRBD1 (5 bases). The V gene's germline CDR1 is SGHAT and CDR2 FQNNGV. The CDR3 spans 12 residues. The V and J ends lost 2 bases and 3 bases respectively, with 5 bases between them.

The chain links TRBV14 to TRBJ1-2; TRBD1 matches 8 bases. This CDR3 has 13 residues. Trimming removed 4 bases from V and 4 bases from J; junction bases left unmatched: 2. The V gene's germline CDR1 is SGHDN and CDR2 FVKESK. CDR3 in amino acids: CASSLQGGYGYTF. CDR3 nucleotide sequence: TGTGCCAGCAGCCTACAGGGGGGCTATGGCTACACCTTC.

This clone has only a few counts. This chain uses TRBV30 with TRBJ1-2; D call uncertain. Trimming left V 1 base short and J 7 bases short, with 13 bases between. Looked up from germline, CDR1 is GTSNPN and CDR2 is SVGIG (reference sequence). The CDR3 runs to 13 residues. CDR3 residues: CAWSGLEGSGYTF. CDR3 nucleotides: TGTGCCTGGAGTGGACTAGAAGGTAGTGGCTACACCTTC. Full variable domain (missing parts from reference TRBV30 and TRBJ1-2): SQTIHQWPATLVQPVGSPLSLECTVEGTSNPNLYWYRQAAGRGLQLLFYSVGIGQISSEVPQNLSASRPQDRQFILSSKKLLLSDSGFYLCAWSGLEGSGYTFGSGTRLTVV.

The chain combines TRBV6-5 with TRBJ1-1, with D unclear. Germline CDR1 reads MNHEY; CDR2 reads SVGAGI. The CDR3 runs 14 residues. V dropped 2 bases and J dropped 1 base, with 8 bases sitting between them. The CDR3: CASSYEGGNTEAFF. The CDR3 nucleotides read TGTGCCAGCAGTTACGAGGGAGGGAACACTGAAGCTTTCTTT.

The chain couples TRBV10-3 to TRBJ2-2; 11 nucleotides align to TRBD1. Per germline, CDR1 ENHRY and CDR2 SYGVKD. This CDR3 is built from 16 residues. Trimming at V came to 5 bases and at J to 5 bases, leaving 7 bases not matched to a gene. The CDR3: CAISPTGTGGTGELFF. In DNA, the CDR3 is TGTGCCATCAGTCCCACCGGGACAGGGGGGACCGGGGAGCTGTTTTTT.

V usage is TRBV7-2 and J usage is TRBJ2-3, with D possibly being TRBD2 (6 bases). V dropped 2 bases and J dropped 0 bases, with 9 bases sitting between them. The CDR3 runs 15 residues. Germline V gene lookup returns CDR1 SGHTA and CDR2 FQGNSA. CDR3 in amino acids: CASSLRTTSTDTQYF. The CDR3 DNA sequence: TGTGCCAGCAGCTTAAGGACTACCAGCACAGATACGCAGTATTTT.

This clone has only a few counts. V is TRBV29-1 and J is TRBJ2-7; tentative D call: TRBD1 (6 bases). Germline V gene lookup returns CDR1 SQVTM and CDR2 ANQGSEA. The ends were cut back, 0 bases at V and 7 bases at J, with 16 bases in the middle. The CDR3 totals 14 residues. As DNA, the CDR3 is TGCAGCGTTGAAGAAGGGACACTGACCGGGGAGCAGTACTTC. Amino acid sequence: CSVEEGTLTGEQYF.

This chain connects TRBV29-1 to TRBJ2-6; D ambiguous. Germline-derived CDR1 and CDR2 are SQVTM and ANQGSEA. The CDR3 runs to 12 residues. The CDR3 bases are TGCGGGCTTTTGTCTGGGGCCAACGTCCTGACTTTC. Amino acid sequence: CGLLSGANVLTF.

The gene calls are TRBV2 and TRBJ1-6, with D uncertain. The ends were cut back, 5 bases at V and 5 bases at J, with 7 bases in the middle. The CDR3 totals 13 residues. The germline V gene has CDR1 SNHLY and CDR2 FYNNEI. The CDR3 spells CASSQDHNSPLHF. The CDR3 DNA follows: TGTGCCAGCAGTCAGGATCATAATTCACCCCTCCACTTT. Together with reference TRBV2 and TRBJ1-6, the CDR3 gives the full variable domain: EPEVTQTPSHQVTQMGQEVILRCVPISNHLYFYWYRQILGQKVEFLVSFYNNEISEKSEIFDDQFSVERPDGSNFTLKIRSTKLEDSAMYFCASSQDHNSPLHFGNGTRLTVT.

The chain uses TRBV4-2 and TRBJ1-5; a possible D gene is TRBD1 (5 bases). There are 16 residues in the CDR3. Germline assignment: CDR1 LGHNA and CDR2 YNFKEQ. V was pared by 0 bases and J by 4 bases, with 13 bases between. As DNA, the CDR3 is TGTGCCAGCAGCCAAGACCGGGGGATCGTGAATCAGCCCCAGCATTTT. It encodes CASSQDRGIVNQPQHF.

V is TRBV28 and J is TRBJ1-5, with D perhaps TRBD1 (6 bases). This CDR3 contains 18 residues. The germline gives CDR1 MDHEN, CDR2 SYDVKM. Trimming left V 5 bases short and J 0 bases short, with 20 bases between. The chain's CDR3 is CASSKGTFNAYSNQPQHF. CDR3 nucleotide sequence: TGTGCCAGCAGTAAGGGGACATTCAACGCGTATAGCAATCAGCCCCAGCATTTT.

V usage is TRBV18 and J usage is TRBJ2-3; D might be TRBD1 (5 bases). V was pared by 4 bases and J by 0 bases, with 11 bases between. The CDR3 runs to 15 residues. Germline V lookup: CDR1 KGHSH, CDR2 LQKENI. CDR3: CASSRQNPSTDTQYF. CDR3 sequence (DNA): TGTGCCAGCTCACGACAGAATCCTAGCACAGATACGCAGTATTTT. The whole variable domain, filled in from reference TRBV18 and TRBJ2-3, reads NAGVMQNPRHLVRRRGQEARLRCSPMKGHSHVYWYRQLPEEGLKFMVYLQKENIIDESGMPKERFSAEFPKEGPSILRIQQVVRGDSAAYFCASSRQNPSTDTQYFGPGTRLTVL.

The V gene is TRBV5-1, the J gene TRBJ2-3, with 8 positions matching TRBD2. The ends lost 0 bases at V and 2 bases at J; junction bases unmatched: 8. Per germline, CDR1 SGHRS and CDR2 YFSETQ. The CDR3 loop spans 17 amino acids. DNA of the CDR3: TGCGCCAGCAGCTTGGCCCCAGCGGGGGCCCACACAGATACGCAGTATTTT. Amino acids: CASSLAPAGAHTDTQYF.

The genes are TRBV28 and TRBJ1-3; no firm D call. V was shortened by 5 bases and J by 4 bases, with 15 bases between the two germline ends. Per germline, CDR1 MDHEN and CDR2 SYDVKM. The CDR3 runs 15 residues. Here the CDR3 DNA reads TGTGCCAGCAGTAGTACTAAGCCGAGGGGAAACACCATATATTTT. It codes for CASSSTKPRGNTIYF.

V gene TRBV2 combines with J gene TRBJ1-5, with D maybe TRBD1 (6 bases). Deletions cut 3 bases from V and 7 bases from J, with 13 bases between. CDR3 length equals 14 residues. Germline CDR1 and CDR2: SNHLY and FYNNEI. Here the CDR3 DNA reads TGTGCCAGCAGTGACTGGCAGGGGAAGCAGCCCCAGCATTTT. Protein sequence: CASSDWQGKQPQHF.

This clone was counted between two and nine times. The rearrangement joins TRBV6-5 to TRBJ1-1; the D is unclear. Germline V gives CDR1 MNHEY, CDR2 SVGAGI. The CDR3 consists of 13 residues. V was trimmed by 4 bases and J by 0 bases, leaving 6 bases between them. The DNA of the CDR3 is TGTGCCAGCAGTTCTACCTTGAACACTGAAGCTTTCTTT. This translates into CASSSTLNTEAFF.

This clone was detected a few times. The chain joins TRBV5-1 to TRBJ2-1; possible D gene TRBD2, 6 bases. Germline values: CDR1 SGHRS, CDR2 YFSETQ. The V end was cut by 0 bases, the J end by 4 bases, with 11 bases between. The CDR3 consists of 15 residues. DNA of the CDR3: TGCGCCAGCAGCTTGGCCGGAGCGGGTTACAATGAGCAGTTCTTC. It specifies CASSLAGAGYNEQFF.

This clone has a handful of counts. Within the sample, other DNA sequences also encode this same CDR3. V usage is TRBV28 and J usage is TRBJ2-7; the D gene is possibly TRBD1 (6 bases). Germline assignment: CDR1 MDHEN and CDR2 SYDVKM. Between the trimmed V and J ends, which lost 6 bases and 7 bases, there was a span of 10 bases. The CDR3 spans 11 residues. In nucleotides, the CDR3 is TGTGCCAGCAGCCTAAGGGGGGAGCAGTACTTC. It yields the protein CASSLRGEQYF.

This sequence joins TRBV5-1 and TRBJ2-5; 11 positions agree with TRBD2. This CDR3 is 16 amino acids long. After removal of 4 bases from V and 3 bases from J, the junction contained 8 bases not matched to a gene. The V gene's germline CDR1 is SGHRS and CDR2 YFSETQ. As DNA, the CDR3 is TGCGCCAGCAGCCTACGACTAGCGGGGCCTGAAGAGACCCAGTACTTC. This codes for CASSLRLAGPEETQYF. Full variable domain (missing parts from reference TRBV5-1 and TRBJ2-5): KAGVTQTPRYLIKTRGQQVTLSCSPISGHRSVSWYQQTPGQGLQFLFEYFSETQRNKGNFPGRFSGRQFSNSRSEMNVSTLELGDSALYLCASSLRLAGPEETQYFGPGTRLLVL.

This clone has a single count. The chain combines TRBV28 with TRBJ1-3; D remains ambiguous. V was cut by 3 bases and J by 4 bases, with 13 bases left in between. The CDR3 extends over 15 amino acids. Germline loops: CDR1 MDHEN, CDR2 SYDVKM. In DNA, the CDR3 is TGTGCCAGCAGTTTCGTTCGAGGGAAAGGAAACACCATATATTTT. As protein: CASSFVRGKGNTIYF.

This clone occurred a few times. The chain has TRBV7-2 and TRBJ2-7; 9 bases are a match to TRBD2. After removal of 2 bases from V and 7 bases from J, the junction contained 15 bases not matched to a gene. CDR3 length: 17 residues. Germline V gene lookup returns CDR1 SGHTA and CDR2 FQGNSA. The CDR3 protein is CASSLKRATSGRSEQYF. CDR3 nucleotides: TGTGCCAGCAGCTTAAAACGCGCAACTAGCGGGCGGAGTGAGCAGTACTTC.

The rearrangement links TRBV9 to TRBJ2-1; possibly TRBD2 for D (5 bases). Germline V lookup: CDR1 SGDLS, CDR2 YYNGEE. Between the trimmed V and J ends, which lost 0 bases and 7 bases, there was a span of 8 bases. The CDR3 length is 13 residues. CDR3 in DNA: TGTGCCAGCAGCGTAGGAGGGATGAATGAGCAGTTCTTC. It yields the protein CASSVGGMNEQFF.

A few counts support this clone. The chain has TRBV6-1 and TRBJ1-6, with D uncertain. CDR1 and CDR2 from the germline V gene are MNHNS and SASEGT. Trimming took off 2 bases at V and 7 bases at J, with 9 bases between the two ends. There are 14 residues in the CDR3. The CDR3 loop is CASSELAENSPLHF. The CDR3 DNA sequence: TGTGCCAGCAGTGAATTGGCAGAAAATTCACCCCTCCACTTT.